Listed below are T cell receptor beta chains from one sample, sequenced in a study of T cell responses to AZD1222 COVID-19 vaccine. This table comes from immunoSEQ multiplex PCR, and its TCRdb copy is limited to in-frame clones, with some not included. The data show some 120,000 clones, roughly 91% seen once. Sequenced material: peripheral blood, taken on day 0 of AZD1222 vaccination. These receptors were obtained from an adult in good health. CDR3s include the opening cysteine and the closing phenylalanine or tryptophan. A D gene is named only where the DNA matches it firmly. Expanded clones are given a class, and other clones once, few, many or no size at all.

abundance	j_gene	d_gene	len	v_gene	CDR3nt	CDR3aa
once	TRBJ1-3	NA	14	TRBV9	TGTGCCAGCAGCGTAGCTCGGGCTGGAAACACCATATATTTT	CASSVARAGNTIYF
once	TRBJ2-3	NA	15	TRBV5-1	TGCGCCAGCAGCTTGGATCCAGGGAGCACAGATACGCAGTATTTT	CASSLDPGSTDTQYF
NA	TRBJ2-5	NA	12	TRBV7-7	TGTGCTACGGTCAAACTCCAAGAGACCCAGTACTTC	CATVKLQETQYF
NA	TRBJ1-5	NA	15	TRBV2	TGTGCCAGCAGTGAAGAAATGGGAAGCAATCAGCCCCAGCATTTT	CASSEEMGSNQPQHF
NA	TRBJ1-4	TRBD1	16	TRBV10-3	TGTGCCATCAGTGATACAGGGGGCAGGGGTAATGAAAAACTGTTTTTT	CAISDTGGRGNEKLFF
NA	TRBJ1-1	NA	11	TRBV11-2	TGTGCCAGCCGGGGGTACACTGAAGCTTTCTTT	CASRGYTEAFF
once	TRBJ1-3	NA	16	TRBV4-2	TGTGCCAGCAGCCAAGCAAGGGGGGGCTCTGGAAACACCATATATTTT	CASSQARGGSGNTIYF
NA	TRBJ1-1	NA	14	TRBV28	TGTGCCAGCAGTACCGAATCGGGGAACACTGAAGCTTTCTTT	CASSTESGNTEAFF
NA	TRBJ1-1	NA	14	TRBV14	TGTGCCAGCAGCCTTTCTTTGGAGACAGCCGAAGCTTTCTTT	CASSLSLETAEAFF
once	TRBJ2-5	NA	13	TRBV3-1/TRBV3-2	TGTGCCAGCAGCCAAACAGGGCGGGGGACCCAGTACTTC	CASSQTGRGTQYF
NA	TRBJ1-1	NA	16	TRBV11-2	TGTGCCAGCAGCTTAGATGTAAGGTTGGTTGGGACTGAAGCTTTCTTT	CASSLDVRLVGTEAFF
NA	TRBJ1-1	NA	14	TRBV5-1	TGCGCCAGCAGCTTGGACATAGGTTACACTGAAGCTTTCTTT	CASSLDIGYTEAFF
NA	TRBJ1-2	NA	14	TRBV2	TGTGCCAGCAGTGTGGTATCTACTAACTATGGCTACACCTTC	CASSVVSTNYGYTF
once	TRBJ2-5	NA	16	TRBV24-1	TGTGCCACCAGTTCGGACACGGCTGGTGGAGTCGAGACCCAGTACTTC	CATSSDTAGGVETQYF
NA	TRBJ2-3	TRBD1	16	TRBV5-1	TGCGCCAGCAGCTTGGCCGCACAGGGGTACACAGATACGCAGTATTTT	CASSLAAQGYTDTQYF
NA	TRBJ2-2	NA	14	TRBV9	TGTGCCAGCAGCGCGACAGTGAACACCGGGGAGCTGTTTTTT	CASSATVNTGELFF
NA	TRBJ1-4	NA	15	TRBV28	TGTGCCAGCAGTTCGACCCCGGACAGAAATGAAAAACTGTTTTTT	CASSSTPDRNEKLFF
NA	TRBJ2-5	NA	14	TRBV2	TGTGCCAGCAGTGAAGGGGGGGGCGGGCAGACCCAGTACTTC	CASSEGGGGQTQYF
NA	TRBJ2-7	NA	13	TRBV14	TGTGCCAGCAGCCAAGAGAGATTAAGGGAGCAGTACTTC	CASSQERLREQYF
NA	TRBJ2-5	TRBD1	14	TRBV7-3	TGTGCCAGCAGCCCACAGGGGGCCTCGGAGACCCAGTACTTC	CASSPQGASETQYF
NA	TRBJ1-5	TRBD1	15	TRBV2	TGTGCCAGCGGCCTCCGGGACAGGGGAAATCAGCCCCAGCATTTT	CASGLRDRGNQPQHF
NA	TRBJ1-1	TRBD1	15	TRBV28	TGTGCCAGCAGCTCGCCGGGACAGGGGAACACTGAAGCTTTCTTT	CASSSPGQGNTEAFF
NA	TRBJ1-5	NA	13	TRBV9	TGTGCCAGCAGCGTGGGGCAAAGGGAGCCCCAGCATTTT	CASSVGQREPQHF
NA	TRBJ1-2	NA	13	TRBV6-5	TGTGCCAGCAGCGAGACGGTGGGGTATGGCTACACCTTC	CASSETVGYGYTF
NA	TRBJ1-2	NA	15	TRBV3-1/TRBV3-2	TGTGCCAGCAGCCAGACGGACCGAAGATCCTATGGCTACACCTTC	CASSQTDRRSYGYTF
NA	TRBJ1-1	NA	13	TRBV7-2	TGTGCCAGCAGCCGGGATGGGACACTTGAAGCTTTCTTT	CASSRDGTLEAFF
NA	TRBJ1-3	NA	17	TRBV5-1	TGCGCCAGCAGCCCTTCTCCTCGGACAGACTCTGGAAACACCATATATTTT	CASSPSPRTDSGNTIYF
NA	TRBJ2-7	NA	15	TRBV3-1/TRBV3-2	TGTGCCAGCAGCCCCCCCGGGTCGCTATCCTACGAGCAGTACTTC	CASSPPGSLSYEQYF